This TCR beta chain was captured in a study of T cells in Graves' hyperthyroidism and ophthalmopathy. This clonotype was detected many times. Amplified regions were TCR beta CDR3 sequences from RNA transcripts. In the first-round RT-PCR of the TCR CDR3, the HTBI primer set was used. TCRdb re-analysed the multiplex PCR reads in MiXCR, keeping a single row per CDR3 protein. The table has 330,000 or so distinct CDR3 sequences, roughly 18% seen once; the top ten hold about two fifths. Trimming took 3 bases from V and 2 from J, leaving 7 bases between them. CDR1 and CDR2 from the germline V gene are SGHAT and FQNNGV. CDR3 length equals 13 residues.

V and J are TRBV11-2 and TRBJ1-1, with D unclear. Source material: blood. The receptor was derived from a man aged 45-65 years with Graves' ophthalmopathy. The CDR3, as DNA: TGTGCCAGCAGCTTTGTAAGAAACACTGAAGCTTTCTTT. This codes for CASSFVRNTEAFF.